This TCR beta chain is drawn from a study of cytotoxic CD8 clonotypes in ibrutinib-treated CLL. Study findings and constraints: Clonality increased with ibrutinib response but returned toward baseline at progression.

As regards this clone: Its antigen is still unknown.

Sequencing used immunoSEQ multiplex PCR; TCRdb keeps in-frame clones, though not all of them. The sample lists about 76,000 clones; roughly 86% were seen once. The receptor was isolated from a human donor with chronic lymphocytic leukemia. This specimen was PBMCs, taken before ibrutinib treatment.

The CDR3 loop reads CASSLVGREETQYF. In DNA, the CDR3 is TGTGCCAGCAGCTTAGTCGGTCGGGAAGAGACCCAGTACTTC. The chain combines TRBV7-9 with TRBJ2-5; the D is unclear. The CDR3 length is 14 residues. The ends were cut back, 1 base at V and 3 bases at J, with 9 bases in the middle. The germline gives CDR1 SEHNR, CDR2 FQNEAQ (reference sequence).